This entry lists 11 T cell receptor beta chains sequenced from one sample in a study of T cells in Graves' hyperthyroidism and ophthalmopathy. Researchers amplified the TCR beta CDR3 regions from RNA transcripts. Using the HTBI primer set, a first-round RT-PCR was run on the TCR CDR3. TCRdb itself ran the multiplex PCR reads through MiXCR, one entry per CDR3 protein. The data show roughly 280,000 distinct CDR3 sequences, more than 15% seen once. Sequenced: blood. The source of these receptors is a woman aged 55-70 years with Graves' ophthalmopathy.

There are many counts of this clonotype. The chain recombines TRBV2 with TRBJ1-2; D remains ambiguous. Trimming removed 4 bases at V and 8 bases at J, with 20 bases between. The CDR3 spans 15 residues. The germline V gene has CDR1 SNHLY and CDR2 FYNNEI. The CDR3 spells CASSVMGRAPSGYTF. The CDR3 DNA is TGTGCCAGCAGTGTTATGGGTAGGGCCCCTTCGGGCTACACCTTC.

The CDR3 here is CASKLKTSTDTQYF. CDR3 DNA: TGTGCCAGCAAGCTGAAAACTAGCACAGATACGCAGTATTTT. This chain connects TRBV6-1 to TRBJ2-3; D remains ambiguous. Trimming removed 7 bases from V and 0 bases from J, with 11 bases in between. In germline, CDR1 is MNHNS, CDR2 SASEGT. The CDR3 length is 14 residues.

In this sample, this clonotype turned up many times. The chain couples TRBV28 to TRBJ2-7; D is unresolved. Germline CDR1 MDHEN, CDR2 SYDVKM. Deletions cut 5 bases from V and 3 bases from J, with 14 bases between. This CDR3 contains 14 residues. For the CDR3, the DNA is TGTGCCAGCAGTCTTGAAGAGTCGAACTACGAGCAGTACTTC. Protein: CASSLEESNYEQYF. Supplemented by reference TRBV28 and TRBJ2-7, the full variable domain reads DVKVTQSSRYLVKRTGEKVFLECVQDMDHENMFWYRQDPGLGLRLIYFSYDVKMKEKGDIPEGYSVSREKKERFSLILESASTNQTSMYLCASSLEESNYEQYFGPGTRLTVT.

This clonotype was seen at least ten times. This sequence joins TRBV6-1 and TRBJ2-7; 9 bases are shared with TRBD1. With V trimmed by 10 bases and J by 0 bases, 4 bases remained unmatched. The length of the CDR3 is 13 residues. The germline V gene has CDR1 MNHNS and CDR2 SASEGT. CDR3 protein: CATRDRVSYEQYF. The CDR3 nucleotides read TGTGCCACCAGGGACAGGGTCTCCTACGAGCAGTACTTC.

This clonotype was seen more than once but under ten times. This chain links TRBV19 with TRBJ1-1; D is possibly TRBD1 (5 bases). The CDR3 runs to 13 residues. CDR1 LNHDA and CDR2 SQIVND come from the germline V gene (reference sequence). Trimming shortened V by 10 bases and J by 1 base, and 13 bases separated the two germline ends. CDR3 bases: TGTGCCATTGCGACTGGGGGGAACACTGAAGCTTTCTTT. Protein product: CAIATGGNTEAFF.

In this sample, this clonotype turned up many times. The chain carries TRBV12-3 or TRBV12-4 and TRBJ2-7, with D tentatively TRBD1 (5 bases). The germline V and J ends were trimmed by 0 bases and 9 bases, with 12 bases remaining between them. This CDR3 has 13 amino acids. The CDR3 spells CASSLADNLGQYF. For the CDR3, the DNA is TGTGCCAGCAGTTTAGCGGACAACCTCGGGCAGTACTTC.

As concerns this clonotype: This clone may be a read error of a much larger clone one base away. The V gene is TRBV2, the J gene TRBJ2-2, with unresolved D. The V and J ends lost 5 bases and 5 bases respectively, with 15 bases between them. CDR1 is SNHLY, CDR2 FYNNEI, per germline. The CDR3 runs to 15 residues. The CDR3 region is CASSTMARQTGELFF. CDR3 sequence (DNA): TGTGCCAGCAGTACAATGGCTAGGCAGACCGGGGAGCTGTTTTTT.

There are many counts of this clonotype. The chain joins TRBV24-1 to TRBJ2-5; TRBD1 might be the D (5 bases). This CDR3 has 15 residues. Germline V gene sequence: CDR1 KGHDR, CDR2 SFDVKD. Trimming removed 1 base at V and 1 base at J, with 9 bases between. The CDR3 spells CATSDFQQGQETQYF. CDR3 coding DNA: TGTGCCACCAGTGATTTCCAGCAGGGCCAAGAGACCCAGTACTTC.

This clonotype was detected ten times or more. The chain combines TRBV5-1 with TRBJ2-7; 10 bases are shared with TRBD2. The germline gives CDR1 SGHRS, CDR2 YFSETQ. The CDR3 runs to 16 residues. V was clipped by 0 bases and J by 0 bases; unmatched bases: 3. CDR3 sequence: CASSLVSGRSSYEQYF. The CDR3 bases are TGCGCCAGCAGCTTGGTTAGCGGGAGGTCCTCCTACGAGCAGTACTTC.

The rearrangement joins TRBV20-1 to TRBJ1-5; maybe TRBD1 (5 bases). V gave up 0 bases and J gave up 3 bases, with 18 bases separating them. CDR3 length: 17 residues. The germline CDR1 and CDR2 sequences are DFQATT and SNEGSKA (reference sequence). CDR3 sequence (DNA): TGCAGTGCTAGAGATGGGGGAAAATTTAGCGTCAATCAGCCCCAGCATTTT. Translating it yields CSARDGGKFSVNQPQHF.

The chain links TRBV19 to TRBJ1-4; possible D gene TRBD1, 5 bases. Germline CDR1 reads LNHDA; CDR2 reads SQIVND (reference sequence). The CDR3 consists of 15 residues. V was clipped by 8 bases and J by 3 bases, with 16 bases between them. The CDR3 protein is CASADGGGANEKLFF. CDR3 in DNA: TGTGCCAGTGCGGACGGGGGGGGAGCTAATGAAAAACTGTTTTTT.